The rows below give T cell receptor beta chains drawn from one sample of a study of OX40 agonist ivuxolimab in advanced cancers. Produced via immunoSEQ multiplex PCR; TCRdb's table is partial and in-frame only. The sample carries more than 45,000 clones, about 88% recorded once. The material sequenced was CD4+ or CD8+ T cells sorted from blood, taken in a trial of the OX40 agonist ivuxolimab. These receptors were obtained from an adult with an advanced solid tumor such as melanoma, head and neck, liver or kidney cancer. CDR3s include the opening cysteine and the closing phenylalanine or tryptophan. The D gene is left open where the match is weak. Expanded clones are given a class, and other clones once, few, many or no size at all.

j_call v_call d_call clone_size cdr3_nt cdr3_aa
TRBJ1-2 TRBV6-4 TRBD1 . TGTGCCAGCAGTGACGATTGGACAGGAGTCTATGGCTACACCTTC CASSDDWTGVYGYTF
TRBJ2-1 TRBV7-8 . . TGTGCCAGCAGCCTCCTAGGGGTCTCCTACAATGAGCAGTTCTTC CASSLLGVSYNEQFF
TRBJ2-7 TRBV7-9 TRBD1 . TGTGCCAGCAGCTCCGGGACAGCTTACTACGAGCAGTACTTC CASSSGTAYYEQYF
TRBJ1-6 TRBV27 . . TGTGCCAGCACTTCAATTGGAGGGGTCAACCCACCCCTCCACTTT CASTSIGGVNPPLHF
TRBJ2-3 TRBV19 . . TGTGCCAGTACCAGGGATCGGATCAGAAGCACAGATACGCAGTATTTT CASTRDRIRSTDTQYF
TRBJ2-7 TRBV5-8 . . TGTGCCAGCAGCCCCCCCGGGGGTTACGAGCAGTACTTC CASSPPGGYEQYF
TRBJ2-7 TRBV7-9 . . TGTGCCAGCAGCTTGGATATCTACGAGCAGTACTTC CASSLDIYEQYF
TRBJ2-3 TRBV6-5 TRBD2 once TGTGCCAGCAGTTTTGGACTAGCGGGGGATGTGGATACGCAGTATTTT CASSFGLAGDVDTQYF
TRBJ2-7 TRBV4-2 TRBD2 . TGTGCCAGCAGCCCCGGGACTAGCGGGGCCTACGAGCAGTACTTC CASSPGTSGAYEQYF
TRBJ2-6 TRBV4-1 . . TGCGCCAGCAGCCAAGATAATAGCCTTAGCTCTGGGGCCAACGTCCTGACTTTC CASSQDNSLSSGANVLTF
TRBJ1-6 TRBV6-1 . . TGTGCCAGCAGTGAAGACCCCTCCTATAATTCACCCCTCCACTTT CASSEDPSYNSPLHF
TRBJ2-5 TRBV5-6 TRBD1 many TGTGCCAGCAGCTTGGGAGTGATACAGGGGGCCGCGGAGACCCAGTACTTC CASSLGVIQGAAETQYF
TRBJ2-1 TRBV19 . . TGTGCCAGTAGTAGAGGGACGGAGCCCTACAATGAGCAGTTCTTC CASSRGTEPYNEQFF
TRBJ1-1 TRBV6-5 . . TGTGCCAGCAGTCCGGGGGGGTACACTGAAGCTTTCTTT CASSPGGYTEAFF
TRBJ2-1 TRBV4-1 TRBD2 . TGCGCCAGCAGCCATGAGTCTAGCGGGAGCTACAATGAGCAGTTCTTC CASSHESSGSYNEQFF
TRBJ2-4 TRBV2 . few TGTGCCAGCAGAGAACTAGCCAAAAACATTCAGTACTTC CASRELAKNIQYF
TRBJ1-4 TRBV18 . . TGTGCCAGCTCACCCCTTGTGGACATTAGGGAAAAACTGTTTTTT CASSPLVDIREKLFF
TRBJ2-2 TRBV2 TRBD2 . TGTGCCACCCAACCCTCCGGGACTAGCGGGAGTAGTCTGATGACCGGGGAGCTGTTTTTT CATQPSGTSGSSLMTGELFF
TRBJ2-1 TRBV5-4 . . TGTGCCAGCAGCCCGATCACGGATGAGCAGTTCTTC CASSPITDEQFF
TRBJ1-1 TRBV4-1 . . TGCGCCAGCAGTGATAACGGATTTACTGAAGCTTTCTTT CASSDNGFTEAFF
TRBJ1-1 TRBV4-1 . . TGCGCCAGCAGCCAAGCCTTCTTATTGCAAAAAGGAACTGAAGCTTTCTTT CASSQAFLLQKGTEAFF
TRBJ2-7 TRBV6-5 . . TGTGCCAGCAGTTACTCGGCCAGGGGCTCTTACGAGCAGTACTTC CASSYSARGSYEQYF
TRBJ2-3 TRBV25-1 . once TGTGCCAGCAGTGCCTCTGGGATAGCGGATACGCAGTATTTT CASSASGIADTQYF
TRBJ2-1 TRBV6-6 TRBD1 . TGTGCCAGCCGCCTGGGACAGGGGGCAGGGAATGAGCAGTTCTTC CASRLGQGAGNEQFF
TRBJ2-7 TRBV30 . . TGTGCCTGGAGTCAGGCGGGGTGGGAGGAGCAGTACTTC CAWSQAGWEEQYF
TRBJ1-2 TRBV4-2 . . TGTGCCAGCAGCCTCCGAGGAACGTCCTCTCACTATGGCTACACCTTC CASSLRGTSSHYGYTF
TRBJ2-1 TRBV7-9 . . TGTGCCAGCAGCCAAAGCCAAACCTGGACAGACTACAATGAGCAGTTCTTC CASSQSQTWTDYNEQFF
TRBJ2-1 TRBV9 TRBD2 . TGTGCCAGCAGCCCGCGACTAGCGACCAATGAGCAGTTCTTC CASSPRLATNEQFF
TRBJ1-2 TRBV5-6 TRBD1 . TGTGCCAGCAGCTTGGGGCGGACAGGGTACGGCTACACCTTC CASSLGRTGYGYTF
TRBJ2-3 TRBV7-6 . . TGTGCCAGCAGCTCCCCCGGGACACGCTCCACAGATACGCAGTATTTT CASSSPGTRSTDTQYF
TRBJ1-1 TRBV30 . . TGTGCCTGGAGTATTTACAACCTGAACACTGAAGCTTTCTTT CAWSIYNLNTEAFF
TRBJ2-3 TRBV9 TRBD2 . TGTGCCAGCAGCGAGGGACTAGCGGGCACAGATACGCAGTATTTT CASSEGLAGTDTQYF
TRBJ2-7 TRBV7-6 TRBD1 . TGTGCCAGCAGCCCGGGACAGTGGCCCAACGAGCAGTACTTC CASSPGQWPNEQYF
TRBJ2-7 TRBV27 . once TGTGCCAGCAGTTTATCGGGGTCCGTAACCTACGAGCAGTACTTC CASSLSGSVTYEQYF
TRBJ1-5 TRBV4-1 . . TGCGCCAGCAGCCTTACTGACAGGACCGATCAGCCCCAGCATTTT CASSLTDRTDQPQHF